This is a list of T cell receptor beta chains from one sample in a study of T cell repertoires in cytomegalovirus infection. Each CDR3 protein is one row after TCRdb ran MiXCR on the reads. The data hold 350,000 to 550,000 distinct CDR3 sequences, with approximately 31% observed a single time. Input material: PBMCs. These receptors originate from a human donor in good health (CMV status not recorded). Some clones in this sample may be carry-over from other donors' samples. The CDR3 runs from the conserved cysteine through the conserved F or W. The D gene is left open where the match is weak. Expanded clones get a size class; other rows say once, few or many, or leave the size out.

TRBV11-1	.	TRBJ2-5	.	CASSLLLGQETQYF	TGTGCCAGCAGCCTCCTACTAGGCCAAGAGACCCAGTACTTC
TRBV5-6	.	TRBJ2-5	.	CASSSPGDGQETQYF	TGTGCCAGCAGCTCTCCGGGAGACGGCCAAGAGACCCAGTACTTC
TRBV12-3/TRBV12-4	few	TRBJ1-1	.	CASNIGSWAEAFF	TGTGCCAGCAATATCGGTAGTTGGGCTGAAGCTTTCTTT
TRBV7-6	many	TRBJ2-1	TRBD1	CASSGPTGGYGSEQFF	TGTGCCAGCAGCGGGCCGACAGGGGGATACGGTAGTGAGCAGTTCTTC
TRBV3-1	few	TRBJ1-6	.	CASSQEPTLSRFNSPLHF	TGTGCCAGCAGCCAAGAACCGACACTCTCTCGATTTAATTCACCCCTCCACTTT
TRBV12-3/TRBV12-4	.	TRBJ2-7	.	CASSLPRVAYVQYF	TGTGCCAGCAGTTTGCCCCGAGTCGCCTACGTGCAGTACTTC
TRBV6-2/TRBV6-3	.	TRBJ1-1	TRBD1	CASSSPGQGALPMNTEAFF	TGTGCCAGCAGTTCCCCGGGACAGGGGGCCCTTCCGATGAACACTGAAGCTTTCTTT
TRBV12-5	few	TRBJ1-1	TRBD1	CASGLVPTGGVDTEAFF	TGTGCTAGTGGTTTGGTCCCCACAGGGGGAGTGGACACTGAAGCTTTCTTT
TRBV7-2	many	TRBJ2-3	.	CASSLEGRSTDTQYF	TGTGCCAGCAGCTTGGAGGGCAGGAGCACAGATACGCAGTATTTT
TRBV2	.	TRBJ1-2	.	CAISDPDLNYGYTF	TGTGCCATCAGTGATCCTGACCTTAACTATGGCTACACCTTC
TRBV12-3/TRBV12-4	.	TRBJ1-4	TRBD1	CASWDTGTGVIGTNEKLFF	TGTGCCAGTTGGGATACCGGGACAGGGGTTATTGGAACTAATGAAAAACTGTTTTTT
TRBV7-2	.	TRBJ2-5	TRBD2	CASSLFGSGGAETQYF	TGTGCCAGCAGCTTATTTGGTAGCGGGGGGGCGGAGACCCAGTACTTC
TRBV28	many	TRBJ2-1	.	CASSLALGEQFF	TGTGCCAGCAGTTTAGCTTTGGGTGAGCAGTTCTTC
TRBV27	many	TRBJ2-7	.	CASSLDPGVSYEQYF	TGTGCCAGCAGTTTAGACCCCGGGGTCTCCTACGAGCAGTACTTC
TRBV7-8	many	TRBJ1-1	.	CASSITGTTEAFF	TGTGCCAGCAGCATTACAGGGACCACTGAAGCTTTCTTT
TRBV6-8	.	TRBJ2-1	TRBD2	CASRYSSGGYNEQFF	TGTGCCAGCAGGTACTCAAGCGGGGGCTACAATGAGCAGTTCTTC
TRBV5-6	.	TRBJ2-5	.	CASSSGRTYQETQYF	TGTGCCAGCAGCTCCGGACGGACGTACCAAGAGACCCAGTACTTC
TRBV7-9	many	TRBJ1-5	.	CASSRGAGINQPQHF	TGTGCCAGCAGCAGGGGGGCAGGGATCAATCAGCCCCAGCATTTT
TRBV12-3/TRBV12-4	.	TRBJ1-2	TRBD1	CASSPRTGSNGYTF	TGTGCCAGCAGCCCTCGGACAGGGTCGAATGGCTACACCTTC
TRBV19	.	TRBJ1-1	.	CASSIDGEWGRPNTEAFF	TGTGCCAGTAGTATAGACGGGGAATGGGGGCGACCGAACACTGAAGCTTTCTTT
TRBV5-6	.	TRBJ2-4	TRBD1	CASSPRTRQGANIQYF	TGTGCCAGCAGCCCCCGGACGCGGCAGGGGGCAAACATTCAGTACTTC
TRBV7-8	.	TRBJ2-1	TRBD1	CASSLPSGQASSYNEQFF	TGTGCCAGCAGCTTACCCTCGGGACAGGCGAGCTCCTACAATGAGCAGTTCTTC
TRBV5-1	.	TRBJ2-3	.	CASNSRGTDTQYF	TGCGCCAGCAACAGCAGGGGCACAGATACGCAGTATTTT
TRBV5-6	.	TRBJ2-1	.	CASSYSGRETYNEQFF	TGTGCCAGCAGCTACTCGGGCAGAGAGACCTACAATGAGCAGTTCTTC
TRBV7-8	.	TRBJ1-5	.	CASSYPTGLLPGSNQPQHF	TGTGCCAGCAGCTATCCTACAGGGTTGTTACCCGGGAGCAATCAGCCCCAGCATTTT
TRBV7-9	.	TRBJ2-5	.	CASSPRQASYQETQYF	TGTGCCAGCAGCCCCAGACAGGCGTCGTACCAAGAGACCCAGTACTTC
TRBV7-7	few	TRBJ2-5	.	CASSPRLGFGETQYF	TGTGCTAGCAGTCCAAGGCTCGGGTTCGGTGAGACCCAGTACTTC
TRBV7-9	.	TRBJ2-3	.	CASTPMKVPPDTQYF	TGTGCCAGCACCCCTATGAAGGTCCCCCCAGATACGCAGTATTTT
TRBV7-2	.	TRBJ1-1	.	CASSLVAVAEASF	TGTGCCAGCAGCTTAGTGGCCGTTGCTGAAGCTTCCTTT
TRBV20-1	.	TRBJ2-5	.	CSAEAGGAQTQYF	TGCAGTGCTGAGGCCGGGGGCGCTCAGACCCAGTACTTC
TRBV20-1	.	TRBJ2-1	TRBD2	CSASLAGYNEQFF	TGCAGTGCTAGTCTAGCGGGATACAATGAGCAGTTCTTC
TRBV4-3	.	TRBJ1-2	.	CASSQEAGPNYGYTF	TGCGCCAGCAGCCAAGAGGCAGGGCCGAACTATGGCTACACCTTC
TRBV7-2	.	TRBJ1-6	.	CASSWGPPHNSPLHF	TGTGCCAGCAGCTGGGGACCGCCACATAATTCACCCCTCCACTTT
TRBV7-2	many	TRBJ2-7	.	CASSYRVGEQYF	TGTGCCAGCAGCTATAGAGTGGGCGAGCAGTACTTC
TRBV7-8	.	TRBJ1-1	TRBD1	CARGLDRGTEAFF	TGTGCCAGAGGCTTGGACAGGGGAACGGAAGCTTTCTTT
TRBV15	few	TRBJ2-7	.	CATSRPGWGYEQYF	TGTGCCACCAGCAGACCAGGCTGGGGTTACGAGCAGTACTTC
TRBV7-2	.	TRBJ1-1	.	CASSLATTVVDVTEAFF	TGTGCCAGTAGCTTAGCTACGACAGTGGTTGATGTGACTGAAGCTTTCTTT
TRBV7-9	many	TRBJ2-3	TRBD2	CASSPGTSGGTDTQYF	TGTGCCAGCAGCCCAGGGACTAGCGGGGGCACAGATACGCAGTATTTT
TRBV11-2	.	TRBJ1-3	.	CASSILWTKLSGNTIYF	TGTGCCAGCAGCATACTTTGGACAAAGCTCTCTGGAAACACCATATATTTT
TRBV5-4	.	TRBJ2-2	TRBD2	CASSLDLRGGTGELFF	TGTGCCAGCAGCTTGGATCTGCGGGGGGGCACCGGGGAGCTGTTTTTT
TRBV5-4	.	TRBJ1-1	.	CASSPGPSQNTEAFF	TGTGCCAGCAGCCCGGGGCCCAGCCAGAACACTGAAGCTTTCTTT
TRBV29-1	few	TRBJ2-3	.	CSVALWDFTDTQYF	TGCAGCGTCGCCCTCTGGGACTTCACAGATACGCAGTATTTT
TRBV7-8	many	TRBJ2-3	TRBD2	CASSSGLAGGTDTQYF	TGTGCCAGCAGCTCCGGACTAGCGGGGGGCACAGATACGCAGTATTTT
TRBV12-3/TRBV12-4	.	TRBJ2-2	.	CASSRGLPDTGELFF	TGTGCCAGCAGCAGAGGTCTCCCCGACACCGGGGAGCTGTTTTTT
TRBV7-2	few	TRBJ2-7	.	CASSRYGEVHEQYF	TGTGCCAGCAGCCGTTATGGGGAGGTGCACGAGCAGTACTTC
TRBV4-1	.	TRBJ1-4	.	CASSQDPKGGKLFF	TGCGCCAGCAGCCAAGACCCTAAAGGTGGAAAACTGTTTTTT
TRBV7-6	many	TRBJ1-1	.	CASSLAPPDRPNTEAFF	TGTGCCAGCAGCTTAGCCCCCCCCGACAGGCCGAACACTGAAGCTTTCTTT
TRBV3-1	.	TRBJ2-5	.	CASSQAAAWTHTGETQYF	TGTGCCAGCAGCCAAGCGGCCGCTTGGACCCATACAGGGGAGACCCAGTACTTC
TRBV14	once	TRBJ2-7	TRBD1	CASSLATGVMYEQYF	TGTGCCAGCAGCCTAGCGACAGGGGTGATGTACGAGCAGTACTTC